These T cell receptor beta chains were read from a single sample in a study of Ad26.COV2.S vaccination and SARS-CoV-2 variants. Produced via immunoSEQ multiplex PCR; TCRdb's table is partial and in-frame only. The table includes approximately 400,000 clones, roughly 85% detected once. Sequencing was performed on peripheral blood, taken in a trial of Ad26.COV2.S vaccine versus placebo. Receptors were obtained from a person aged 18 to 65 who received the Ad26.COV2.S COVID-19 vaccine or a placebo. CDR3s include the opening cysteine and the closing phenylalanine or tryptophan. The order of the fields is clone size, CDR3 length, J gene, D gene, V gene, CDR3 DNA, CDR3 protein. D genes are given only for firm matches. Size tells how often a clone was seen (once, few, many) or the class of an expanded clone, and some rows leave it out.

.,16,TRBJ2-1,TRBD2,TRBV4-2,TGTGCCAGCAGCCAAAAGTTCCCAGCGGGGTACAATGAGCAGTTCTTC,CASSQKFPAGYNEQFF
.,14,TRBJ2-3,.,TRBV5-1,TGCGCCAGCAGCTTGGACGGGGCCGCGGATACGCAGTATTTT,CASSLDGAADTQYF
.,16,TRBJ2-1,TRBD2,TRBV7-9,TGTGCCAGCAGCTCGGAACTAGCGGGGGCCTACAATGAGCAGTTCTTC,CASSSELAGAYNEQFF
once,14,TRBJ2-7,TRBD2,TRBV5-4,TGTGCCAGCAGACCAACTAGCGGATCCTACGAGCAGTACTTC,CASRPTSGSYEQYF
.,15,TRBJ1-1,.,TRBV3-1/TRBV3-2,TGTGCCAGCAGCCAAGTTTACGGCAGCAACACTGAAGCTTTCTTT,CASSQVYGSNTEAFF
.,14,TRBJ2-7,.,TRBV2,TGTGCCAGCAGTGAGCCAGGGACCTCCTACGAGCAGTACTTC,CASSEPGTSYEQYF
once,15,TRBJ2-2,.,TRBV24-1,TGTGCCACCAGTGATGTAAGGGCTAACACCGGGGAGCTGTTTTTT,CATSDVRANTGELFF
.,14,TRBJ2-7,.,TRBV7-2,TGTGCCAGCAGCTTAGGTCGGAGCTCCTACGAGCAGTACTTC,CASSLGRSSYEQYF
.,14,TRBJ2-7,.,TRBV18,TGTGCCAGCTCACCATTCAGACAGGACTACGAGCAGTACTTC,CASSPFRQDYEQYF
.,14,TRBJ2-3,.,TRBV10-3,TGTGCCATCAGTGAGTCGGCTAGCCCAGATACGCAGTATTTT,CAISESASPDTQYF
.,14,TRBJ1-1,.,TRBV6-5,TGTGCCAGCAGATCTCAGGGGAAGAACACTGAAGCTTTCTTT,CASRSQGKNTEAFF
.,12,TRBJ1-5,.,TRBV6-2/TRBV6-3,TGTGCCAGCAGTAGGAACAGTCAGCCCCAGCATTTT,CASSRNSQPQHF
.,15,TRBJ1-6,TRBD1,TRBV15,TGTGCCACCAGCAGGAAACGGGACAGGAATTCACCCCTCCACTTT,CATSRKRDRNSPLHF
once,14,TRBJ1-2,.,TRBV4-3,TGCGCCAGCAGCCAAGAAGGTCCGCAGGGCGGCTACACCTTC,CASSQEGPQGGYTF
.,13,TRBJ2-4,.,TRBV2,TGTGCCAGCACCTCCCTCCGGAGGGTAGGTCAGTACTTC,CASTSLRRVGQYF
.,13,TRBJ2-1,.,TRBV7-2,TGTGCCAGCAGCTGGCAGGGGTACCGTGAGCAGTTCTTC,CASSWQGYREQFF
.,14,TRBJ1-1,.,TRBV18,TGTGCCAGCTCACCGGACAGCCTGAACACTGAAGCTTTCTTT,CASSPDSLNTEAFF
.,13,TRBJ1-5,.,TRBV7-2,TGTGCCAGCAGCGTACAGGCGAATCAGCCCCAGCATTTT,CASSVQANQPQHF
.,11,TRBJ1-2,.,TRBV7-6,TGTGCCAGCAGCCTATCAGGGGTCTACACCTTC,CASSLSGVYTF
few,13,TRBJ1-1,.,TRBV10-1,TGCGCCAGCAGTGAAGCCATGAACACTGAAGCTTTCTTT,CASSEAMNTEAFF
.,11,TRBJ1-5,.,TRBV2,TGTGCCAGCAGGTCAGATCAGCCCCAGCATTTT,CASRSDQPQHF
.,15,TRBJ1-1,.,TRBV4-1,TGCGCCAGCAGCCAAATCCGTCTGAAGCAGTCTGAAGCTTTCTTT,CASSQIRLKQSEAFF
once,11,TRBJ2-1,.,TRBV12-3/TRBV12-4,TGTGCCAGCAGTTTGGTGGGTGAGCAGTTCTTC,CASSLVGEQFF
.,16,TRBJ2-5,TRBD2,TRBV5-1,TGCGCCAGCAGCTTGGGACTAGCGGGGTTACAAGAGACCCAGTACTTC,CASSLGLAGLQETQYF
.,13,TRBJ2-1,.,TRBV29-1,TGCAGCGTTGAAGCACGCTCCTACAATGAGCAGTTCTTC,CSVEARSYNEQFF
.,18,TRBJ2-1,.,TRBV4-2,TGTGCCAGCAGCCAAGATACATCTCCTGGCAGGGTCTACAATGAGCAGTTCTTC,CASSQDTSPGRVYNEQFF
.,13,TRBJ2-7,TRBD2,TRBV5-4,TGTGCCAGCAGCTTGGAGACTAGCGGGGTCTTCGACTTC,CASSLETSGVFDF
.,16,TRBJ2-7,TRBD2,TRBV5-4,TGTGCCAGCAGCCGACCTACTAGCGGGTTCTCCTACGAGCAGTACTTC,CASSRPTSGFSYEQYF
.,13,TRBJ2-7,TRBD2,TRBV25-1,TGTGCCAGCCGGAGGACTAGCGGATACGAGCAGTACTTC,CASRRTSGYEQYF
.,14,TRBJ2-5,.,TRBV5-1,TGCGCCAGCAGCGGCGGGACCTTGGGAGAGACCCAGTACTTC,CASSGGTLGETQYF
.,13,TRBJ1-2,TRBD1,TRBV12-3/TRBV12-4,TGTGCCAGCAGATTCTCAGGGGGCTATGGCTACACCTTC,CASRFSGGYGYTF
.,18,TRBJ1-5,.,TRBV21-1,TGTGCCAGCAGCTCAAAGCGGCAGGGGCGTGAGAGCAATCAGCCCCAGCATTTT,CASSSKRQGRESNQPQHF
.,16,TRBJ1-1,.,TRBV11-2,TGTGCCAGCAGCTTAGATTGGCGGCAGGGGCTCACTGAAGCTTTCTTT,CASSLDWRQGLTEAFF
.,14,TRBJ2-3,.,TRBV24-1,TGTGCCACCAGTGACGCCCTCACCGGGGATACGCAGTATTTT,CATSDALTGDTQYF
.,12,TRBJ2-7,.,TRBV6-5,TGTGCCAGCAGTTACGTTGGGCGCGAGCAGTACTTC,CASSYVGREQYF
.,15,TRBJ2-3,TRBD2,TRBV19,TGTGCCAGTAGTACCTACGGGACTACTCACTTGACGCAGTATTTT,CASSTYGTTHLTQYF
.,14,TRBJ2-7,TRBD1,TRBV6-6,TGTGCCAGCAGTTCTGGACAGGTCTCCTACGAGCAGTACTTC,CASSSGQVSYEQYF
.,17,TRBJ2-2,.,TRBV5-4,TGTGCCAGCAGCTCGTACCCGGGCCCCGCGAACACCGGGGAGCTGTTTTTT,CASSSYPGPANTGELFF
.,15,TRBJ2-3,.,TRBV5-1,TGCGCCAGCAGCTTGGCGGCTAGCGGCACAGATACGCAGTATTTT,CASSLAASGTDTQYF
.,15,TRBJ2-7,TRBD2,TRBV9,TGTGCCAGCAGCGTAGGGGCTAGCGGGGATGGCGAGCAGTACTTC,CASSVGASGDGEQYF
.,12,TRBJ1-2,.,TRBV19,TGTGCCATTAAAGACAGGAACTATGGCTACACCTTC,CAIKDRNYGYTF
.,12,TRBJ2-1,.,TRBV29-1,TGCAGCGTTGATGAAGGGTCTGAGGAGCAGTTCTTC,CSVDEGSEEQFF
.,14,TRBJ1-2,TRBD1,TRBV9,TGTGCCAGCAGCATGGGACAGGGGGCCGATGGCTACACCTTC,CASSMGQGADGYTF
.,15,TRBJ2-1,TRBD1,TRBV9,TGTGCCAGCAGCGTAGGGACAGGGGGTCTGGATGAGCAGTTCTTC,CASSVGTGGLDEQFF
.,15,TRBJ2-3,.,TRBV24-1,TGTGCCACCAGTGATGGTGGAGGGGGCACAGATACGCAGTATTTT,CATSDGGGGTDTQYF